The 27 T cell receptor beta chains below come from one sample, sequenced in a study (dated by TCRdb to about 2016). The library was obtained by RT-PCR. The instrument given in TCRdb is Illumina MiSeq. Using fastp at Q25 and MiXCR, TCRdb reprocessed the public reads and kept productive beta chains. CDR3 protein sequences are deduplicated, and each keeps its most common genes and DNA. For this sample the table gives around 700,000 distinct CDR3 sequences, of which approximately 15% were detected only once. Of the sample, roughly 3.9% falls within the top ten clones. Material for sequencing was memory CD4+ T cells from blood. These receptors originate from a female donor in good health, serving as a healthy control.

This clonotype appeared a few times. The gene calls are TRBV5-1 and TRBJ1-3; the D is unclear. Trimming removed 4 bases from V and 0 bases from J, with 8 bases in between. The CDR3 has 14 residues. Germline V gene data show CDR1 as SGHRS and CDR2 as YFSETQ. In DNA, the CDR3 is TGCGCCAGCAGCCCCTCGGTCTCTGGAAACACCATATATTTT. The encoded protein is CASSPSVSGNTIYF.

The J gene is TRBJ2-5, the V gene TRBV7-2; the match to TRBD2 covers 11 bases. This CDR3 has 16 amino acids. Germline V gene data show CDR1 as SGHTA and CDR2 as FQGNSA. The ends lost 4 bases at V and 5 bases at J; junction bases unmatched: 9. The DNA for the CDR3 is TGTGCCAGCAGCTCCCGCGGGGTAGCGGGAGGGGAGACCCAGTACTTC. Translating gives CASSSRGVAGGETQYF. The complete variable domain, with remaining parts taken from reference TRBV7-2 and TRBJ2-5, reads GAGVSQSPSNKVTEKGKDVELRCDPISGHTALYWYRQSLGQGLEFLIYFQGNSAPDKSGLPSDRFSAERTGGSVSTLTIQRTQQEDSAVYLCASSSRGVAGGETQYFGPGTRLLVL.

In this sample, this clonotype turned up a few times. This rearrangement joins TRBV24-1 to TRBJ2-7, with a tentative D call TRBD1 (6 bases). The length of the CDR3 is 13 residues. From germline, CDR1 is KGHDR and CDR2 SFDVKD. The V gene lost 9 bases and the J gene lost 0 bases, with 11 bases spanning the gap. As DNA, the CDR3 is TGTGCCACCGAGGACAGTTTCTCCTACGAGCAGTACTTC. Its translation: CATEDSFSYEQYF.

The chain couples TRBV5-1 to TRBJ2-2; 9 positions agree with TRBD1. The CDR3 has 15 residues. Germline CDR1 SGHRS, CDR2 YFSETQ. The V gene end was trimmed by 1 base and the J gene end by 7 bases; junction bases not matched to a gene: 5. CDR3 loop: CASSLYRGQGGELFF. CDR3 DNA: TGCGCCAGCAGCTTGTACAGGGGGCAAGGCGGGGAGCTGTTTTTT.

This chain joins TRBV6-5 and TRBJ1-4; 7 positions match TRBD1. V lost 6 bases to trimming and J lost 4 bases; unmatched junction nucleotides: 5. The CDR3 runs 14 residues. The germline V gene encodes CDR1 MNHEY and CDR2 SVGAGI. CDR3 in amino acids: CASSPDRSNEKLFF. CDR3 nucleotides: TGTGCCAGCAGCCCGGACAGGAGTAATGAAAAACTGTTTTTT.

This clonotype was recorded many times. This chain uses TRBV4-2 with TRBJ2-5; unclear D gene. V dropped 4 bases and J dropped 1 base, with 4 bases sitting between them. The CDR3 is 12 residues long. Germline loops: CDR1 LGHNA, CDR2 YNFKEQ. The CDR3 here is CASSRAQETQYF. The CDR3 DNA reads TGTGCCAGCAGCCGAGCCCAAGAGACCCAGTACTTC.

This clonotype was picked up many times. The chain uses TRBV7-3 and TRBJ2-5, with TRBD1 identical over 11 bases. Germline CDR1 and CDR2: SGHTA and FQGTGA. The trim removed 3 bases at V and 4 bases at J, leaving 4 bases unmatched. The CDR3 runs 15 residues. This chain's CDR3 is CASSFLGQGGETQYF. For the CDR3, the DNA is TGTGCCAGCAGCTTTTTGGGACAGGGGGGAGAGACCCAGTACTTC.

This clonotype was counted only a few times. The J gene is TRBJ1-5, the V gene TRBV18; 8 bases align to TRBD1. Germline lookup yields CDR1 KGHSH and CDR2 LQKENI. The J segment lost 7 bases and the V segment lost 3 bases, leaving 8 bases of the junction unmatched. The CDR3 is 15 amino acids. CDR3 nucleotides: TGTGCCAGCTCACCGGACAGGGACTTTTACCAGCCCCAGCATTTT. Encoded protein: CASSPDRDFYQPQHF.

This clonotype occurred many times. This sequence joins TRBV6-6 and TRBJ2-7; D remains unclear. Germline-derived CDR1 and CDR2 are MNHNY and SVGAGI (reference sequence). V lost 7 bases and J 6 bases, leaving 16 bases between the germline ends. The CDR3 loop spans 13 amino acids. CDR3 bases: TGTGCCAGCACCCCCCGCGCTGAGAGCGAGCAGTACTTC. As protein: CASTPRAESEQYF.

The chain carries TRBV6-6 and TRBJ2-1, with 7 positions matching TRBD2. Per the germline V gene, CDR1 is MNHNY and CDR2 is SVGAGI (reference sequence). The CDR3 has 15 amino acids. The J segment lost 9 bases and the V segment lost 4 bases, leaving 12 bases of the junction unmatched. CDR3 sequence (DNA): TGTGCCAGCAGTTTACTAGCGACTCCGAAGGCTGAGCAGTTCTTC. Translating it yields CASSLLATPKAEQFF.

V usage is TRBV6-5 and J usage is TRBJ2-7, with D unclear. Trimming stripped 7 bases from V and 1 base from J, with 8 bases between. This CDR3 spans 12 amino acids. Germline V gene sequence: CDR1 MNHEY, CDR2 SVGAGI. CDR3 protein: CASMGGSYEQYF. CDR3 sequence (DNA): TGTGCCAGCATGGGCGGTTCCTACGAGCAGTACTTC.

The rearrangement links TRBV27 to TRBJ2-5; D gene ambiguous. Trimming pared 2 bases from V and 2 bases from J, leaving 12 bases between. The CDR3 extends over 15 amino acids. Germline values: CDR1 MNHEY, CDR2 SMNVEV (reference sequence). The CDR3 loop reads CASSLRPPGQETQYF. CDR3 bases: TGTGCCAGCAGTTTAAGGCCCCCCGGGCAAGAGACCCAGTACTTC.

The chain joins TRBV28 to TRBJ1-1; unclear D gene. Trimming removed 8 bases at V and 4 bases at J, with 17 bases between. Germline V lookup: CDR1 MDHEN, CDR2 SYDVKM. This CDR3 contains 14 residues. The CDR3, as DNA: TGTGCCAGCTCACCACCCACAGAGGGCACTGAAGCTTTCTTT. Its protein is CASSPPTEGTEAFF.

The rearrangement joins TRBV24-1 to TRBJ2-6; D gene unclear. Germline V gene data show CDR1 as KGHDR and CDR2 as SFDVKD. The CDR3 loop spans 14 amino acids. V lost 2 bases and J lost 4, with 5 bases in between. The CDR3 coding sequence is TGTGCCACCAGTGATTGGCAGGGGGCCAACGTCCTGACTTTC. Translated, it gives CATSDWQGANVLTF.

This clonotype has a handful of counts. The chain uses TRBV6-2 or TRBV6-3 and TRBJ1-1; D is undetermined. Trimming removed 5 bases from V and 3 bases from J, with 10 bases in between. CDR1 MNHEY and CDR2 SVGEGT come from the germline V gene. CDR3 length: 13 residues. DNA for the CDR3: TGTGCCAGCAGTGCACAGTGGTACACTGAAGCTTTCTTT. Its translation: CASSAQWYTEAFF.

This clonotype has just a few counts. The chain couples TRBV5-4 to TRBJ2-7, with TRBD1 matching 7 bases. The CDR3 length is 15 residues. V shed 0 bases and J 4 bases; nucleotides not matched to a gene: 7. Germline V lookup: CDR1 SGHNT, CDR2 YYREEE (reference sequence). CDR3 DNA sequence: TGTGCCAGCAGCTTGGAAGGGGGCGAGGGTTACGAGCAGTACTTC. Translating it yields CASSLEGGEGYEQYF.

The genes are TRBV19 and TRBJ2-1; weak D call: TRBD2 (6 bases). CDR3 length: 16 amino acids. In germline, CDR1 is LNHDA, CDR2 SQIVND (reference sequence). The V end lost 7 bases, the J end lost 4 bases, and 20 bases lay between the germline ends. The DNA for the CDR3 is TGTGCCAGTACGACGCTTAGCGGAAAGGGGTACAATGAGCAGTTCTTC. Its protein product is CASTTLSGKGYNEQFF.

Here the CDR3 DNA reads TGTGCCAGCAGCCAATCACCAGGCAGCAATCAGCCCCAGCATTTT. It encodes CASSQSPGSNQPQHF. The chain combines TRBV4-2 with TRBJ1-5; no firm D call. In germline, CDR1 is LGHNA, CDR2 YNFKEQ. The CDR3 runs 15 residues. The V end was cut by 2 bases, the J end by 1 base, with 9 bases between.

This chain connects TRBV5-1 to TRBJ2-7; a possible D gene is TRBD1 (6 bases). Trimming cost V 0 bases and J 3 bases, with 13 bases left between them. The germline V gene encodes CDR1 SGHRS and CDR2 YFSETQ. The CDR3 sequence is 15 residues long. The CDR3 region is CASSLGATGFYEQYF. DNA of the CDR3: TGCGCCAGCAGCTTGGGCGCCACAGGGTTCTACGAGCAGTACTTC.

The V call is TRBV4-1, the J call TRBJ1-2; no reliable D call. The V end lost 4 bases, the J end lost 8 bases, and 14 bases lay between the germline ends. Germline V gene sequence: CDR1 MGHRA, CDR2 YSYEKL. The CDR3 extends over 13 amino acids. The CDR3 DNA reads TGCGCCAGCAGCCCCCTAGATAGCGACGGCTACACCTTC. Its protein product is CASSPLDSDGYTF.

This clonotype was seen only a few times. This chain links TRBV7-9 with TRBJ1-4; D is undetermined. V was clipped by 5 bases and J by 6 bases, with 13 bases between them. The V gene's germline CDR1 is SEHNR and CDR2 FQNEAQ (reference sequence). The CDR3 has 14 amino acids. The CDR3 DNA sequence: TGTGCCAGCAGCGCCGACGGGAGTTATGAAAAACTGTTTTTT. It translates to CASSADGSYEKLFF.

On this clonotype itself: A much larger clone differs from this one at a single base, so this may be a read error. V gene TRBV20-1 combines with J gene TRBJ2-3, with TRBD2 as a possible D gene (6 bases). The CDR3 length is 15 residues. The germline V gene has CDR1 DFQATT and CDR2 SNEGSKA (reference sequence). The CDR3 nucleotides read TGCAGTGCTCCCCGCGAGATAGGAGGGGTGGATACGCGGTATTTT. This gives the protein CSAPREIGGVDTRYF.

This clonotype has more than one count but fewer than ten. V usage is TRBV7-3 and J usage is TRBJ1-1; TRBD1 matches at 9 bases. The CDR3 covers 13 residues. After removal of 5 bases from V and 4 bases from J, the junction contained 2 bases not matched to a gene. CDR1 is SGHTA and CDR2 is FQGTGA in the germline V gene. DNA for the CDR3: TGTGCCAGCAGCGGGGACAGGGTCACTGAAGCTTTCTTT. Protein: CASSGDRVTEAFF.

This clonotype was detected a few times. The chain uses TRBV28 and TRBJ2-1, with 8 bases identical to TRBD2. Germline V gives CDR1 MDHEN, CDR2 SYDVKM. V gave up 5 bases and J gave up 7 bases; unmatched junction bases: 13. The CDR3 consists of 16 residues. In nucleotides, the CDR3 is TGTGCCAGCAGTGTGAGCCCCGGGACTAGGATGAATGAGCAGTTCTTC. This codes for CASSVSPGTRMNEQFF.

This clonotype came up many times. The chain joins TRBV5-1 to TRBJ2-7; 7 nucleotides agree with TRBD1. V lost 6 bases and J lost 5; bases outside the gene matches: 8. CDR1 is SGHRS and CDR2 is YFSETQ in the germline V gene. CDR3 length: 13 amino acids. The CDR3 coding sequence is TGCGCCAGCACGGTTCAGGGGGTTGACGAGCAGTACTTC. Translation: CASTVQGVDEQYF.

This clonotype occurred a few times. The gene calls are TRBV4-2 and TRBJ2-5; D ambiguous. Germline CDR1 is LGHNA and CDR2 is YNFKEQ. The CDR3 is 19 amino acids. Trimming removed 2 bases from V and 1 base from J, with 23 bases in between. The CDR3 DNA is TGTGCCAGCAGCCAATTCGATAGTAGAGTTGGACCAATCCAAGAGACCCAGTACTTC. It is translated as CASSQFDSRVGPIQETQYF.

This clonotype has more than one count but fewer than ten. At one end, the junction sequence differs from germline, possibly due to a read error. This chain connects TRBV28 to TRBJ2-1, with 9 bases that match TRBD2. The CDR3 covers 16 residues. Looked up from germline, CDR1 is MDHEN and CDR2 is SYDVKM. CDR3 DNA sequence: TGTGCCAGCAGTTTACGGGTCAGCGGGAGGTCTAGTAAGGGTGTCTTC. It is translated as CASSLRVSGRSSKGVF.